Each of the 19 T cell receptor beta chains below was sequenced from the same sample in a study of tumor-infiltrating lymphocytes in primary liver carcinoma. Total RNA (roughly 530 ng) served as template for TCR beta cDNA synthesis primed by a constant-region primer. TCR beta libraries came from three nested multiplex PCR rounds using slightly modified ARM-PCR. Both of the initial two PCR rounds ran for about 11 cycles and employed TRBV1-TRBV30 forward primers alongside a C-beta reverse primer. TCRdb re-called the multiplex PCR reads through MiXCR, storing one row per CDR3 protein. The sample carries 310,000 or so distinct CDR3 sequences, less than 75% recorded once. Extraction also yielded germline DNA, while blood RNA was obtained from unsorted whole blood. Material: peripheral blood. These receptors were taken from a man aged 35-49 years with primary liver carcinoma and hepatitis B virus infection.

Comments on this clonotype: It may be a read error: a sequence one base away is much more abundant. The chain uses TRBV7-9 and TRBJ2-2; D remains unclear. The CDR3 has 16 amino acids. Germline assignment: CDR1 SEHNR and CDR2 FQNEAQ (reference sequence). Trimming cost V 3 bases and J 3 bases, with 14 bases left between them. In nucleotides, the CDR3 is TGTGCCAGCAGCTTGAACATGGGCGGATACACCGGGGAGCTGTTTTTT. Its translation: CASSLNMGGYTGELFF.

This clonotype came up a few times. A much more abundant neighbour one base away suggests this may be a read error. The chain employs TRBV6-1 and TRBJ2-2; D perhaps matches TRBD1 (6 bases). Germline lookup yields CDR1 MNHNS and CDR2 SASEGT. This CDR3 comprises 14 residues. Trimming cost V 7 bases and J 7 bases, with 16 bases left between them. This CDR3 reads CASIWQGPIGELFF. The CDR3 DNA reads TGTGCCAGCATATGGCAGGGGCCCATCGGGGAGCTGTTTTTT.

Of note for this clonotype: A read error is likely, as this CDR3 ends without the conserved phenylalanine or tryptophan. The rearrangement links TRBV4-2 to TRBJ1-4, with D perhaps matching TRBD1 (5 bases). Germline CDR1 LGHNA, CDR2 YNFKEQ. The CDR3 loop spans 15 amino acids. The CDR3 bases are TGTGCCAGCGGCCAAGTTGAGGGGCTTTCCGAAAAACTGTTTTCT. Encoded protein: CASGQVEGLSEKLFS.

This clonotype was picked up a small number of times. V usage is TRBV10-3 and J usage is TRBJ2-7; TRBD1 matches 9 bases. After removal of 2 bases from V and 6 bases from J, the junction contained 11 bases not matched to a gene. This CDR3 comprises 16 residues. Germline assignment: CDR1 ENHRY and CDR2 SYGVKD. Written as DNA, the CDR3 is TGTGCCATCAGTGAGCGGGGACAGGGTAGAGTTGGCGAGCAGTACTTC. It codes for CAISERGQGRVGEQYF.

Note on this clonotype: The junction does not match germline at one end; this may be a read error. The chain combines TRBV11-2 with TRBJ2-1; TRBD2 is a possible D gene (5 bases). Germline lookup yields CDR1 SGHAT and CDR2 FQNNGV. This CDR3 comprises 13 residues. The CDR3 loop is CASSSYGADEQIF. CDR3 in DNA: TGTGCCAGCAGCTCATATGGAGCGGATGAGCAGATCTTC.

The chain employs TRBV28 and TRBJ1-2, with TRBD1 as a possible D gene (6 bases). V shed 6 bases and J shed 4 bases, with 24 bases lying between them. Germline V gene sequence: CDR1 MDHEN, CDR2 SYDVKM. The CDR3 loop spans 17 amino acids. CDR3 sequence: CASSRMRGGAIRYGYTF. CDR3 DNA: TGTGCCAGCAGCCGAATGAGGGGGGGGGCGATACGCTATGGCTACACCTTC.

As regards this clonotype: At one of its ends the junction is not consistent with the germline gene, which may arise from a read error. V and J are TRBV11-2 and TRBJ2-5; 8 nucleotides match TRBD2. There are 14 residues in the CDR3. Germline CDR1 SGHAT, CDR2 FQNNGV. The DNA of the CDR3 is TGTGCCAGCACCCAGAGCGGGGGCCTAGAGACCCGGTACTTC. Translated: CASTQSGGLETRYF.

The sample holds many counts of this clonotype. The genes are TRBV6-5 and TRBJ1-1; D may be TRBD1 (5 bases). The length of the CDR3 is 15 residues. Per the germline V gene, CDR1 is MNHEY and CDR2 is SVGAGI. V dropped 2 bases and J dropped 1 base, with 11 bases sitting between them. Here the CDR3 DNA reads TGTGCCAGCAGTTACACGGGACTCCAGAACACTGAAGCTTTCTTT. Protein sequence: CASSYTGLQNTEAFF.

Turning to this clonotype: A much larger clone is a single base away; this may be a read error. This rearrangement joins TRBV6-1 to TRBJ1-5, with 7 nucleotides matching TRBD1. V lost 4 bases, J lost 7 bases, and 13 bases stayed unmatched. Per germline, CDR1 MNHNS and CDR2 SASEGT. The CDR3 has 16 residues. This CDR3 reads CASSAGGRGARQPQHF. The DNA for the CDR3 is TGTGCCAGCAGTGCAGGGGGACGGGGGGCTCGGCAGCCCCAGCATTTT.

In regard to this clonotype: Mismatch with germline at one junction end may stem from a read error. Written as DNA, the CDR3 is TGTGTCAGCAGCCAAGTCCGGCTAGCGGGGACCGGGGTGCTGTTTTTT. This encodes CVSSQVRLAGTGVLFF. V and J are TRBV4-2 and TRBJ2-2; 9 bases match TRBD2. This CDR3 has 16 residues. Germline CDR1 and CDR2: LGHNA and YNFKEQ.

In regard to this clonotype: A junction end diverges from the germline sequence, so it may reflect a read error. CDR3 sequence (DNA): TGCGCCAGCAGCCAAGGAGAGGACTATGACTACACCTTC. Encoded protein: CASSQGEDYDYTF. The chain carries TRBV4-3 and TRBJ1-2; D is unclear. This CDR3 contains 13 residues. The germline V gene has CDR1 LGHNA and CDR2 YSLEER.

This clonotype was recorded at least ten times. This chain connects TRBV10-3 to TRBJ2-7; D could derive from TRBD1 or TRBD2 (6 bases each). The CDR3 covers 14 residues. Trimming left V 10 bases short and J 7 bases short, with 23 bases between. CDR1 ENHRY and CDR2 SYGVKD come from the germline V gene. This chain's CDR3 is CATLDRRGTREQYF. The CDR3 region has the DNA TGTGCCACCTTGGACCGGCGCGGGACACGGGAGCAGTACTTC.

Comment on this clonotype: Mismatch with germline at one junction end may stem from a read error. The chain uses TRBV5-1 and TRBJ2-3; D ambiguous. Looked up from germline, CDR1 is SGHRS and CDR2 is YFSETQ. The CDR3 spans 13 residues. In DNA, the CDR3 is TGCGCCAGCCGCTTGCCCCTCACAGATACGCAGTATTTT. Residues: CASRLPLTDTQYF.

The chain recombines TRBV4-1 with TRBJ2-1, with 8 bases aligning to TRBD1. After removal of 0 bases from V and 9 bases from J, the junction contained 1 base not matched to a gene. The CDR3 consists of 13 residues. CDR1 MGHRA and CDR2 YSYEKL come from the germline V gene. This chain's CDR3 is CASSQETGVEQFF. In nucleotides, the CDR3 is TGCGCCAGCAGCCAAGAGACAGGGGTTGAGCAGTTCTTC.

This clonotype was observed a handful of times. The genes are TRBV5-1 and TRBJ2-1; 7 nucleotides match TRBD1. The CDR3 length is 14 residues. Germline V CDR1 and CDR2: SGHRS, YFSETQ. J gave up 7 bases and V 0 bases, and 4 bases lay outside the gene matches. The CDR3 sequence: CASSLEYRGNEQFF. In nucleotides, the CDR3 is TGCGCCAGCAGCTTGGAGTACAGGGGAAATGAGCAGTTCTTC.

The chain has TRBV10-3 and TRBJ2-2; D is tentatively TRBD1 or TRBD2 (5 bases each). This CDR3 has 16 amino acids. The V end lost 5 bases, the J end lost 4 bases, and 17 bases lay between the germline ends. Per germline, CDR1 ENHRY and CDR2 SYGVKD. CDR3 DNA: TGTGCCATCAGTCCGGGACGTAACTTAGGCACCGGGGAGCTGTTTTTT. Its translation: CAISPGRNLGTGELFF.

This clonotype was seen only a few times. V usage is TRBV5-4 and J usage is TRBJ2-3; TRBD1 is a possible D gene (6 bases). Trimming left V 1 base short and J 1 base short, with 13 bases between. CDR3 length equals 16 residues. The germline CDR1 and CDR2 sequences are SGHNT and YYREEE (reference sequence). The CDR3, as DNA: TGTGCCAGCAGCTTGAGCAAAGGGGGTCGCACAGATACGCAGTATTTT. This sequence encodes CASSLSKGGRTDTQYF.

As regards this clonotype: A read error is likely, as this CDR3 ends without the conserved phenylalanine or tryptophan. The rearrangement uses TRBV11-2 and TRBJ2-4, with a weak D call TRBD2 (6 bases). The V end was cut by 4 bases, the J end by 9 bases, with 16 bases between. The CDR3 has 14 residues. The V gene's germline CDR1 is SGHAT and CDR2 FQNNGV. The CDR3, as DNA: TGTGCCAGCAGCTCGGTCCCGGGACTTGGCATTCAGTACATT. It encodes CASSSVPGLGIQYI.

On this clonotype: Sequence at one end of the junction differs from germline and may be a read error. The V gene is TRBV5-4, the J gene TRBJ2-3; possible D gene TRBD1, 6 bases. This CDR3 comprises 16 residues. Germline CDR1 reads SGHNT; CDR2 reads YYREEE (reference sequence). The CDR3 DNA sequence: TGTGCCAGCAGCACCGGGACAAAGGGTAGCACAGATATGCAGTATTTT. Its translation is CASSTGTKGSTDMQYF.